This TCR beta chain comes out of a study of PD-L1 blockade in urothelial cancer. CDR1 MNHGY and CDR2 SVAAGI come from the germline V gene. This CDR3 contains 15 residues. The V segment lost 10 bases and the J segment 5 bases; nucleotides outside the gene matches: 15. Time point denoted: pretreatment peripheral blood. Profiling relied on immunoSEQ multiplex PCR, and the TCRdb table lists in-frame clones only, not all of them. The sample yields about 86,000 clones, about 83% seen once. The rearrangement joins TRBV6-9 to TRBJ2-7; 9 bases match TRBD2. The sample consisted of PBMCs, taken around atezolizumab (anti-PD-L1) treatment. This TCR came from a man in his 60s with urothelial cancer. CDR3 in DNA: TGTGCCACTCTGAGGGGCGGGAGGGCCCAACACGAGCAGTACTTC. Its protein is CATLRGGRAQHEQYF.